This TCR beta chain comes out of a study of T cell responses to AZD1222 COVID-19 vaccine. Study-wide findings and caveats: Reports indicate that nearly half of spike-specific TCRs are directed at unmutated variant regions. An increase in Spike-specific TCR breadth and depth was observed after two AZD1222 doses.

The V end was cut by 4 bases, the J end by 5 bases, with 11 bases between. Germline CDR1 reads LNHDA; CDR2 reads SQIVND (reference sequence). The CDR3 contains 13 residues. The repertoire was sequenced with immunoSEQ multiplex PCR; TCRdb's copy has only in-frame clones and lacks some. The sample holds 70,000 to 100,000 clones, approximately 85% seen once. Note on this clone: Its antigen remains unknown.

Analyses pooled second doses at about 4 or about 12 weeks. The sample here was peripheral blood, taken 28 days after the second AZD1222 dose. The gene calls are TRBV19 and TRBJ1-1; D ambiguous. This TCR derives from an adult who received the AZD1222 COVID-19 vaccine. The CDR3 region is CASSTWGATEAFF. The CDR3 DNA reads as TGTGCCAGTAGTACATGGGGAGCTACTGAAGCTTTCTTT. Full variable domain (missing parts from reference TRBV19 and TRBJ1-1): DGGITQSPKYLFRKEGQNVTLSCEQNLNHDAMYWYRQDPGQGLRLIYYSQIVNDFQKGDIAEGYSVSREKKESFPLTVTSAQKNPTAFYLCASSTWGATEAFFGQGTRLTVV.